The 20 T cell receptor beta chains listed next were all sequenced from one sample in a study of neurological immune-mediated disorders. In TCRdb, the 5' RACE reads were re-called with MiXCR into one record per CDR3 protein. This sample has tens of thousands of distinct CDR3 sequences, with about a sixth found just once. Sequencing input: PBMCs. These TCRs come from a woman between 40 and 50 years old in good health.

This clonotype showed up many times. The J gene is TRBJ1-3, the V gene TRBV6-6; TRBD1 agrees at 7 bases. The trim removed 6 bases at V and 3 bases at J, leaving 8 bases unmatched. Germline V gives CDR1 MNHNY, CDR2 SVGAGI (reference sequence). The CDR3 runs 15 residues. This CDR3 is CASRSQGLDGNTIYF. The DNA for the CDR3 is TGTGCCAGCAGATCACAGGGGTTGGATGGAAACACCATATATTTT.

There are many counts of this clonotype. V is TRBV4-2 and J is TRBJ2-1; no clear D gene. Trimming took 0 bases from V and 10 from J, leaving 10 bases between them. Germline values: CDR1 LGHNA, CDR2 YNFKEQ. This CDR3 has 13 amino acids. The CDR3 bases are TGTGCCAGCAGCCAAGATCCGAGCACCGAGCAGTTCTTC. Its protein product is CASSQDPSTEQFF.

This clonotype has at least ten counts. The rearrangement joins TRBV7-2 to TRBJ2-1; perhaps D is TRBD1 or TRBD2 (6 bases each). The CDR3 has 17 residues. V shed 1 base and J shed 1 base, with 14 bases lying between them. CDR1 and CDR2 from the germline V gene are SGHTA and FQGNSA. The CDR3 reads CASSLDGGPWSYNEQFF. The CDR3 DNA reads TGTGCCAGCAGCTTAGATGGGGGGCCTTGGTCCTACAATGAGCAGTTCTTC.

This clonotype was observed a handful of times. The chain employs TRBV10-3 and TRBJ1-5, with a possible D match to TRBD1 (6 bases). The CDR3 extends over 16 amino acids. V was clipped by 7 bases and J by 4 bases, with 20 bases between them. Germline values: CDR1 ENHRY, CDR2 SYGVKD. The CDR3 nucleotides are TGTGCCATCACCGAGGAACAGGGTGGTGGAAATCAGCCCCAGCATTTT. Amino acids: CAITEEQGGGNQPQHF.

Concerning this clonotype itself: The conserved phenylalanine or tryptophan normally closing the CDR3 is absent here, so this likely arose from a read error. The V call is TRBV19, the J call TRBJ2-5; 10 nucleotides line up with TRBD2. V gave up 3 bases and J gave up 5 bases; unmatched junction bases: 6. CDR3 length: 15 amino acids. CDR1 is LNHDA, CDR2 SQIVND, per germline (reference sequence). The CDR3 DNA reads TGTGCCAGTAGTATTACTAGCGGGGTGGTGGAGACCCAGTACTTA. It is translated as CASSITSGVVETQYL.

This clonotype was counted at least ten times. CDR3 protein: CASSPEGRYGYTF. For the CDR3, the DNA is TGCGCCAGCAGCCCCGAAGGGCGCTATGGCTACACCTTC. The chain uses TRBV5-1 and TRBJ1-2; D unresolved. Germline V lookup: CDR1 SGHRS, CDR2 YFSETQ. This CDR3 comprises 13 residues. V lost 4 bases to trimming and J lost 4 bases, with 11 bases between them.

This clonotype has a count of ten or more. V and J are TRBV6-4 and TRBJ2-2, with 7 bases matching TRBD1. Germline V gene lookup returns CDR1 MRHNA and CDR2 SNTAGT. V lost 5 bases, J lost 5 bases, and 11 bases stayed unmatched. The CDR3 has 16 amino acids. CDR3 sequence (DNA): TGTGCCAGCAGTCCTACCGACAGGGTCGGGACCGGGGAGCTGTTTTTT. It codes for CASSPTDRVGTGELFF.

This clonotype was detected ten times or more. The chain is built from TRBV6-5 and TRBJ1-1; the match to TRBD1 covers 7 bases. Germline loops: CDR1 MNHEY, CDR2 SVGAGI. The junction had 4 bases not matched to a gene; V was cut back by 5 bases and J by 1 base. This CDR3 comprises 14 residues. The CDR3 protein is CASSGYRGNTEAFF. In nucleotides, the CDR3 is TGTGCCAGCAGTGGATACAGGGGGAACACTGAAGCTTTCTTT.

To note about this clonotype: A much larger clone sits a single nucleotide away, making a read error possible. The V call is TRBV28, the J call TRBJ2-5, with TRBD1 identical over 7 bases. This CDR3 is built from 12 residues. The trim removed 8 bases at V and 4 bases at J, leaving 4 bases unmatched. Germline V CDR1 and CDR2: MDHEN, SYDVKM. The CDR3 DNA reads TGTGCCAGCTGCTCAGGGGGAGAGACCCAGTACTTC. Its protein product is CASCSGGETQYF.

The V call is TRBV5-1, the J call TRBJ1-2; D gene unclear. From germline, CDR1 is SGHRS and CDR2 YFSETQ. Trimming stripped 0 bases from V and 4 bases from J, with 13 bases between. The CDR3 covers 15 residues. In DNA form, the CDR3 reads TGCGCCAGCAGCTTGGTAGACGGAGTCCCCTATGGCTACACCTTC. Translating gives CASSLVDGVPYGYTF.

This clonotype was picked up many times. The rearrangement uses TRBV7-3 and TRBJ1-1, with a possible D match to TRBD1 (5 bases). This CDR3 region has 13 residues. V shed 4 bases and J shed 3 bases, with 9 bases lying between them. Germline V gives CDR1 SGHTA, CDR2 FQGTGA. CDR3 region: CASSSVRDTEAFF. CDR3 sequence (DNA): TGTGCCAGCAGCTCTGTCAGGGACACTGAAGCTTTCTTT.

The table lists this clonotype with many counts. J is TRBJ1-5 and V is TRBV6-5; a weak D match, TRBD1 (6 bases). Germline CDR1 and CDR2: MNHEY and SVGAGI. The CDR3 totals 16 residues. The ends were cut back, 1 base at V and 5 bases at J, with 15 bases in the middle. CDR3 in amino acids: CASSYWGRGVDQPQHF. The CDR3, as DNA: TGTGCCAGCAGTTACTGGGGCAGGGGAGTGGATCAGCCCCAGCATTTT.

This clonotype showed up many times. The chain couples TRBV11-3 to TRBJ2-3; the D gene is possibly TRBD2 (5 bases). Deletions cut 2 bases from V and 2 bases from J, with 8 bases between. The CDR3 spans 14 residues. Germline CDR1 is SGHNT and CDR2 is YENEEA. The CDR3 loop is CASSLTSSTDTQYF. The CDR3 DNA reads TGTGCCAGCAGCTTAACTAGTTCCACAGATACGCAGTATTTT.

The sample holds many counts of this clonotype. This chain links TRBV5-6 with TRBJ2-4; TRBD2 might be the D (6 bases). CDR1 and CDR2 from the germline V gene are SGHDT and YYEEEE. Between the trimmed V and J ends, which lost 4 bases and 6 bases, there was a span of 8 bases. The CDR3 sequence is 12 residues long. The chain's CDR3 is CASSRRVNIQYF. The CDR3 DNA sequence: TGTGCCAGCAGCCGGAGGGTAAACATTCAGTACTTC. The full variable domain, with the rest looked up from reference TRBV5-6 and TRBJ2-4, is DAGVTQSPTHLIKTRGQQVTLRCSPKSGHDTVSWYQQALGQGPQFIFQYYEEEERQRGNFPDRFSGHQFPNYSSELNVNALLLGDSALYLCASSRRVNIQYFGAGTRLSVL.

This clonotype has a count of ten or more. This sequence joins TRBV7-2 and TRBJ2-3; D ambiguous. V was clipped by 0 bases and J by 4 bases, with 2 bases between them. The CDR3 covers 12 residues. The germline V gene has CDR1 SGHTA and CDR2 FQGNSA. The CDR3 bases are TGTGCCAGCAGCTTAGCCCCAGATACGCAGTATTTT. Translated: CASSLAPDTQYF.

This clonotype was observed many times. The chain has TRBV12-3 or TRBV12-4 and TRBJ2-3; D may be TRBD2 (5 bases). The CDR3 has 12 amino acids. V lost 6 bases and J 6 bases, leaving 10 bases between the germline ends. The CDR3 nucleotides are TGTGCCAGCAGGTTGGACTCGGATACGCAGTATTTT. Translating it yields CASRLDSDTQYF.

This clonotype was seen more than once but under ten times. This chain joins TRBV5-1 and TRBJ1-1, with D maybe TRBD1 (6 bases). Germline values: CDR1 SGHRS, CDR2 YFSETQ. V was trimmed by 4 bases and J by 6 bases, leaving 22 bases between them. CDR3 length: 16 amino acids. Here the CDR3 reads CASSVMSGDGRPEAFF. The CDR3 DNA is TGCGCCAGCAGCGTTATGTCAGGGGACGGACGGCCTGAAGCTTTCTTT. The full variable domain, rest sourced from reference TRBV5-1 and TRBJ1-1, is KAGVTQTPRYLIKTRGQQVTLSCSPISGHRSVSWYQQTPGQGLQFLFEYFSETQRNKGNFPGRFSGRQFSNSRSEMNVSTLELGDSALYLCASSVMSGDGRPEAFFGQGTRLTVV.

The gene calls are TRBV30 and TRBJ1-1; 8 nucleotides match TRBD1. The length of the CDR3 is 12 residues. Germline CDR1 reads GTSNPN; CDR2 reads SVGIG (reference sequence). Losses at the gene ends were 8 bases for V and 3 bases for J; bases not matched to a gene: 5. The chain's CDR3 is CASTGGDTEAFF. CDR3 sequence (DNA): TGTGCCAGTACAGGGGGGGACACTGAAGCTTTCTTT.

In this sample, this clonotype turned up many times. This chain links TRBV6-5 with TRBJ2-7; TRBD2 aligns across 7 bases. After removal of 0 bases from V and 3 bases from J, the junction contained 5 bases not matched to a gene. CDR3 length: 15 amino acids. Germline values: CDR1 MNHEY, CDR2 SVGAGI. The CDR3 DNA reads as TGTGCCAGCAGTTACTCGAGAGGGGAGGGCTACGAGCAGTACGTC. Residues: CASSYSRGEGYEQYV.

This clonotype was picked up a small number of times. This chain connects TRBV20-1 to TRBJ2-7; 11 nucleotides line up with TRBD1. The CDR3 length is 12 residues. Germline loops: CDR1 DFQATT, CDR2 SNEGSKA (reference sequence). Trimming removed 3 bases from V and 10 bases from J; junction bases left unmatched: 5. The CDR3 sequence is CSASVGQGGQYF. Written as DNA, the CDR3 is TGCAGTGCTAGTGTGGGACAGGGGGGTCAGTACTTC.